A selection of T cell receptor beta chains follows, all from one sample in a study of cytomegalovirus exposure and HLA in healthy donors. The protocol was immunoSEQ multiplex PCR, while the TCRdb copy is restricted to in-frame clones and leaves out a portion. The table shows about 200,000 clones, with about four fifths occurring only once. Sequencing used PBMCs. The receptors shown here come from a man aged 25-45 years in good health and CMV-seronegative. Each CDR3 is given with its conserved first and last residue. The D gene is left open where the match is weak. Clone size is given for some rows only: seen once, a few or many times, or a class if the clone is expanded.

few	TRBV7-9	TRBJ1-1	.	TGTGCCAGCAGCCCCCTGAGGACAGTGAACACTGAAGCTTTCTTT	CASSPLRTVNTEAFF
.	TRBV29-1	TRBJ2-5	TRBD2	TGCAGCGTTGAAAGGAGCGGGGGCCCCTGGGAGACCCAGTACTTC	CSVERSGGPWETQYF
.	TRBV5-6	TRBJ2-7	.	TGTGCCAGCAGCTTTCCCTCCCACGAGCAGTACTTC	CASSFPSHEQYF
.	TRBV29-1	TRBJ1-1	TRBD1	TGCAGCGCCGGGGACAGGGGGCTGAACACTGAAGCTTTCTTT	CSAGDRGLNTEAFF
once	TRBV6-5	TRBJ2-7	.	TGTGCCAGCAGTTACGGGGCGGGGAACTACGAGCAGTACTTC	CASSYGAGNYEQYF
.	TRBV28	TRBJ1-4	TRBD1	TGTGCCAGCAGTTTAGGGTGGACAGGGGTATCAAAACTGTTTTTT	CASSLGWTGVSKLFF
.	TRBV18	TRBJ1-1	TRBD1	TGTGCCAGCCTGGAGGGGGCTAACACTGAAGCTTTCTTT	CASLEGANTEAFF
few	TRBV28	TRBJ1-5	TRBD1	TGTGCCAGCTTTCCTAGGGGGACAGCTAATCAGCCCCAGCATTTT	CASFPRGTANQPQHF
few	TRBV21-1	TRBJ1-5	.	TGTGCCAGCACTTCCCAGGACAGTGACGATCCCCAGCATTTT	CASTSQDSDDPQHF
.	TRBV5-1	TRBJ2-2	.	TGCGCCAGCAGCTTGCAGAACACCGGGGAGCTGTTTTTT	CASSLQNTGELFF
once	TRBV6-1	TRBJ2-2	TRBD1	TGTGCCAGCAGTGTCCGGGACAGGGTCACCGGGGAGCTGTTTTTT	CASSVRDRVTGELFF
.	TRBV6-6	TRBJ2-3	.	TGTGCCAGCAGGGCAGGGACTCGAGAGACAGATACGCAGTATTTT	CASRAGTRETDTQYF
.	TRBV5-4	TRBJ2-5	.	TGTGCCAGCAGCTTGCTGGGGGCCGAGACCCAGTACTTC	CASSLLGAETQYF
.	TRBV5-1	TRBJ2-7	.	TGCGCCAGCAGCCTGACTGGACAGACCTACGAGCAGTACTTC	CASSLTGQTYEQYF
.	TRBV5-4	TRBJ1-4	TRBD1	TGTGCCAGCAGCGGGGACGTACAGGGGGAAGAAAAACTGTTTTTT	CASSGDVQGEEKLFF
.	TRBV5-4	TRBJ2-1	.	TGTGCCAGCAGCTATGCCAGCGGGTTAAACAATGAGCAGTTCTTC	CASSYASGLNNEQFF
.	TRBV5-4	TRBJ2-5	TRBD1	TGTGCCAGCAGCTTGAGAGGGGGCCGGTACCAAGAGACCCAGTACTTC	CASSLRGGRYQETQYF
.	TRBV4-2	TRBJ2-7	.	TGTGCCAGCAGCCAAGATCCCGGGGGTTCTTCCTACGAGCAGTACTTC	CASSQDPGGSSYEQYF
.	TRBV7-2	TRBJ2-7	TRBD2	TGTGCCAGCAGCAAGCACGGGGGGTCCTACGAGCAGTACTTC	CASSKHGGSYEQYF
.	TRBV6-5	TRBJ2-7	.	TGTGCCAGCAGTAACAGGGTAGGGACCTACGAGCAGTACTTC	CASSNRVGTYEQYF
.	TRBV18	TRBJ2-3	TRBD2	TGTGCCAGCTCACCGCTCCAGCGGGGGGGCACAGATACGCAGTATTTT	CASSPLQRGGTDTQYF
.	TRBV5-4	TRBJ2-3	.	TGTGCCAGCAGCTTGAAACAGGGAACAGATACGCAGTATTTT	CASSLKQGTDTQYF
.	TRBV11-2	TRBJ1-6	TRBD1	TGTGCCAGCAGCTTAGCCCGACAGGGTCAAGATAATTCACCCCTCCACTTT	CASSLARQGQDNSPLHF
.	TRBV28	TRBJ1-5	.	TGTGCCAGCAGTTATGACAGTTCGGTAGGCAATGAGCATTTT	CASSYDSSVGNEHF
.	TRBV21-1	TRBJ1-1	.	TGTGCCAGCAGCAAACCACCCCTCGGGAGGGGGGCGCCTGGGAACACTGAAGCTTTCTTT	CASSKPPLGRGAPGNTEAFF
.	TRBV2	TRBJ2-3	TRBD2	TGTGCCAGCAGTGAAGCGCCTTTTAGCGGGGGGCCGGGAGATACGCAGTATTTT	CASSEAPFSGGPGDTQYF
few	TRBV7-9	TRBJ1-2	.	TGTGCCAGCAGCCAACCCGACGGGAACTATGGCTACACCTTC	CASSQPDGNYGYTF
.	TRBV27	TRBJ2-5	.	TGTGCCAGCAGTTTATCCTGGGGCGGAGAGACCCAGTACTTC	CASSLSWGGETQYF
.	TRBV27	TRBJ1-2	TRBD1	TGTGCCAGCAGTCACTCGCCGGGACAGATGCACTATGGCTACACCTTC	CASSHSPGQMHYGYTF
.	TRBV28	TRBJ1-5	.	TGTGCCAGCAGTTTATCACGGACGCGGGGGAAACAGCCCCAGCATTTT	CASSLSRTRGKQPQHF
.	TRBV27	TRBJ1-1	.	TGTGCCAGCAGTTCTCTAATGAACACTGAAGCTTTCTTT	CASSSLMNTEAFF